One sample yielded the 32 T cell receptor beta chains listed below, sequenced in a study of T cells in Graves' hyperthyroidism and ophthalmopathy. Amplification yielded TCR beta CDR3 regions, with RNA transcripts as the source. A set of HTBI primers served as the primers for a first-round RT-PCR of the TCR CDR3. TCRdb ran MiXCR on the multiplex PCR reads and lists one entry per CDR3 protein. The table has about 640,000 distinct CDR3 sequences, roughly 15% seen once. Sequencing input: blood. The receptors shown here come from a woman aged 50 to 65 with Graves' ophthalmopathy.

The V call is TRBV6-2 or TRBV6-3, the J call TRBJ1-2, with D possibly being TRBD1 (5 bases). V lost 3 bases and J 2 bases, leaving 10 bases between the germline ends. CDR3 length: 14 residues. CDR1 and CDR2 (germline): MNHEY, SVGEGT. Written as DNA, the CDR3 is TGTGCCAGCAGTTATGACAGAATAAACTATGGCTACACCTTC. This translates into CASSYDRINYGYTF.

This clonotype was detected many times. The genes are TRBV6-1 and TRBJ2-7; TRBD1 agrees at 10 bases. This CDR3 is 14 amino acids long. Germline trimming cut 5 bases from V and 4 bases from J; bases unmatched to any gene: 5. Germline V gives CDR1 MNHNS, CDR2 SASEGT. This CDR3 reads CASSLSGQGYEQYF. The CDR3 DNA follows: TGTGCCAGCAGTTTATCGGGACAGGGGTACGAGCAGTACTTC.

The rearrangement uses TRBV5-4 and TRBJ2-3; a weak D match, TRBD1 (6 bases). The CDR3 is 15 amino acids. V lost 3 bases and J 0 bases, leaving 11 bases between the germline ends. Germline V CDR1 and CDR2: SGHNT, YYREEE (reference sequence). CDR3 coding DNA: TGTGCCAGCAGCTCGGGACAATCTAGCACAGATACGCAGTATTTT. Amino acid sequence: CASSSGQSSTDTQYF. The full variable domain, with the rest looked up from reference TRBV5-4 and TRBJ2-3, is ETGVTQSPTHLIKTRGQQVTLRCSSQSGHNTVSWYQQALGQGPQFIFQYYREEENGRGNFPPRFSGLQFPNYSSELNVNALELDDSALYLCASSSGQSSTDTQYFGPGTRLTVL.

This clonotype was seen only a few times. V gene TRBV6-1 combines with J gene TRBJ1-2; TRBD1 might be the D (6 bases). Between the trimmed V and J ends, which lost 6 bases and 1 base, there was a span of 15 bases. This CDR3 region has 15 residues. Germline V gene sequence: CDR1 MNHNS, CDR2 SASEGT. The CDR3 region is CASSLVGADNYGYTF. The CDR3 DNA reads TGTGCCAGCAGCCTCGTGGGGGCCGATAACTATGGCTACACCTTC.

The chain uses TRBV6-5 and TRBJ1-1, with D uncertain. The CDR3 has 11 residues. CDR1 MNHEY and CDR2 SVGAGI come from the germline V gene. Between the trimmed V and J ends, which lost 0 bases and 12 bases, there was a span of 8 bases. The CDR3 sequence is CASSYSFVTFF. CDR3 nucleotide sequence: TGTGCCAGCAGTTACTCCTTTGTGACTTTCTTT.

The genes are TRBV7-9 and TRBJ1-2, with D maybe TRBD1 (5 bases). V was clipped by 3 bases and J by 5 bases, with 10 bases between them. Germline V lookup: CDR1 SEHNR, CDR2 FQNEAQ (reference sequence). The CDR3 is 13 residues long. Here the CDR3 DNA reads TGTGCCAGCAGCTTTGGGACGGAATATGGCTACACCTTC. It is translated as CASSFGTEYGYTF.

In this sample, this clonotype turned up a few times. V gene TRBV19 combines with J gene TRBJ2-2; D uncertain. The CDR3 loop spans 13 amino acids. CDR1 is LNHDA and CDR2 is SQIVND in the germline V gene (reference sequence). V was shortened by 5 bases and J by 5 bases, with 9 bases between the two germline ends. In DNA form, the CDR3 reads TGTGCCAGTAGTCCACGTTTAACCGGGGAGCTGTTTTTT. Translation gives CASSPRLTGELFF.

This clonotype was seen more than once but under ten times. This chain connects TRBV16 to TRBJ1-2; a weak D match, TRBD1 (5 bases). Germline assignment: CDR1 KGHSY and CDR2 FQNENV. The V and J ends lost 4 bases and 6 bases respectively, with 15 bases between them. CDR3 size: 14 residues. Here the CDR3 reads CASSPRGGSDGYTF. The CDR3 DNA follows: TGTGCCAGCAGCCCCCGGGGGGGTAGTGATGGCTACACCTTC.

This chain joins TRBV13 and TRBJ2-7; a weak D match, TRBD1 (6 bases). Germline V gives CDR1 PRHDT, CDR2 FYEKMQ (reference sequence). V lost 5 bases, J lost 2 bases, and 13 bases lay in between. The CDR3 extends over 14 amino acids. The CDR3 bases are TGTGCCAGCAGCACGGCGCGACAGGCCTACGAGCAGTACTTC. Translation gives CASSTARQAYEQYF.

V and J are TRBV6-1 and TRBJ2-6; 14 nucleotides agree with TRBD2. The V gene's germline CDR1 is MNHNS and CDR2 SASEGT. V was clipped by 6 bases and J by 3 bases; unmatched bases: 4. The CDR3 is made up of 17 amino acids. This CDR3 reads CASRGLAGGGGANVLTF. CDR3 coding DNA: TGTGCCAGCAGAGGACTAGCGGGAGGTGGTGGGGCCAACGTCCTGACTTTC.

The rearrangement uses TRBV15 and TRBJ1-6, with D perhaps matching TRBD1 (5 bases). The CDR3 spans 15 residues. Germline V gene data show CDR1 as LNHNV and CDR2 as YYDKDF (reference sequence). V gave up 4 bases and J gave up 6 bases, with 13 bases separating them. CDR3 DNA sequence: TGTGCCACCAGCACTTGGGACCGAATTAATTCACCCCTCCACTTT. As protein: CATSTWDRINSPLHF.

V and J are TRBV6-1 and TRBJ1-5, with 7 bases that match TRBD1. Germline V gene lookup returns CDR1 MNHNS and CDR2 SASEGT. The CDR3 covers 15 residues. Trimming removed 4 bases from V and 7 bases from J; junction bases left unmatched: 10. For the CDR3, the DNA is TGTGCCAGCAGTGTCAAAGGGACAGTAGGGCAGCCCCAGCATTTT. Translating gives CASSVKGTVGQPQHF.

This clonotype was counted ten times or more. The CDR3 coding sequence is TGTGCCAGCAGCTCCCGACTCTACGAGCAGTACTTC. This encodes CASSSRLYEQYF. The chain uses TRBV11-2 and TRBJ2-7; D is ambiguous. V was clipped by 4 bases and J by 3 bases, with 7 bases between them. The germline gives CDR1 SGHAT, CDR2 FQNNGV. The CDR3 loop spans 12 amino acids.

This clonotype was observed a handful of times. The genes are TRBV6-2 or TRBV6-3 and TRBJ1-2, with 9 nucleotides matching TRBD1. Trimming took 2 bases from V and 7 from J; bases not matched to a gene: 8. The germline V gene encodes CDR1 MNHEY and CDR2 SVGEGT. The CDR3 spans 15 residues. CDR3 loop: CASSYLTGGTAGYTF. CDR3 in DNA: TGTGCCAGCAGTTACCTGACAGGGGGAACGGCTGGCTACACCTTC.

Details on this clonotype: A read error is possible here, since a much larger clone lies one base away. This chain connects TRBV7-2 to TRBJ2-1; 7 nucleotides match TRBD2. Germline CDR1 SGHTA, CDR2 FQGNSA. This CDR3 is 15 amino acids long. The DNA of the CDR3 is TGTGCCAGCAGCCCAGACAGCGGGACTTACAATGAGCAGTCCTTC. It is translated as CASSPDSGTYNEQSF.

V gene TRBV4-3 combines with J gene TRBJ2-7; tentative D call: TRBD2 (6 bases). CDR1 and CDR2 (germline): LGHNA, YSLEER. V was shortened by 4 bases and J by 5 bases, with 12 bases between the two germline ends. This CDR3 is 13 amino acids long. This CDR3 is CASSLGLSHEQYF. For the CDR3, the DNA is TGCGCCAGCAGCCTGGGACTTTCCCACGAGCAGTACTTC.

In this sample, this clonotype turned up many times. The rearrangement joins TRBV12-5 to TRBJ2-1; D ambiguous. The CDR3 contains 14 residues. Trimming took 7 bases from V and 3 from J, leaving 13 bases between them. Germline V gene lookup returns CDR1 LGHNT and CDR2 FRNRAP. The CDR3 is CASARAGFYNEQFF. CDR3 in DNA: TGTGCTAGTGCCCGGGCTGGCTTCTACAATGAGCAGTTCTTC.

The chain employs TRBV4-2 and TRBJ1-6, with D hard to call. V dropped 0 bases and J dropped 13 bases, with 16 bases sitting between them. The CDR3 totals 15 residues. CDR1 and CDR2 (germline): LGHNA, YNFKEQ. The CDR3 sequence: CASSQDAGGQWPLHF. The CDR3 DNA sequence: TGTGCCAGCAGCCAAGATGCGGGCGGTCAATGGCCCCTCCACTTT.

This clonotype was recorded many times. The chain is built from TRBV20-1 and TRBJ1-2; no clear D. V gave up 3 bases and J gave up 0 bases, with 14 bases separating them. Germline V gives CDR1 DFQATT, CDR2 SNEGSKA (reference sequence). The CDR3 is 15 amino acids. The CDR3 DNA reads as TGCAGTGCTAGGGCTACGTCAGCTACTAACTATGGCTACACCTTC. Encoded protein: CSARATSATNYGYTF.

A note on this clonotype: A much larger clone lies a single base off, so this may be a read error. The chain couples TRBV7-9 to TRBJ1-1, with D perhaps TRBD1 (5 bases). The CDR3 consists of 14 residues. Trimming left V 4 bases short and J 10 bases short, with 19 bases between. Germline V gives CDR1 SEHNR, CDR2 FQNEAQ (reference sequence). The CDR3 reads CASSSPNEGGGAFF. CDR3 nucleotides: TGTGCCAGCAGCTCCCCAAACGAGGGTGGGGGAGCTTTCTTT.

At least ten counts were recorded for this clonotype. The rearrangement uses TRBV6-2 or TRBV6-3 and TRBJ2-1; 9 positions agree with TRBD2. The germline V gene encodes CDR1 MNHEY and CDR2 SVGEGT. The CDR3 is made up of 17 amino acids. V lost 2 bases, J lost 6 bases, and 11 bases stayed unmatched. CDR3: CASSYGAASGTSNEQFF. The CDR3 nucleotides read TGTGCCAGCAGTTACGGCGCGGCTAGCGGGACGTCCAATGAGCAGTTCTTC.

This clonotype was recorded many times. The chain links TRBV7-2 to TRBJ2-7; a weak D match, TRBD2 (6 bases). The CDR3 length is 16 residues. Per the germline V gene, CDR1 is SGHTA and CDR2 is FQGNSA. Between the trimmed V and J ends, which lost 3 bases and 1 base, there was a span of 16 bases. The CDR3 sequence is CASSFMRTIDSYEQYF. CDR3 bases: TGTGCCAGCAGCTTTATGAGGACTATCGATTCCTACGAGCAGTACTTC. The full variable domain, with the rest looked up from reference TRBV7-2 and TRBJ2-7, is GAGVSQSPSNKVTEKGKDVELRCDPISGHTALYWYRQSLGQGLEFLIYFQGNSAPDKSGLPSDRFSAERTGGSVSTLTIQRTQQEDSAVYLCASSFMRTIDSYEQYFGPGTRLTVT.

This clonotype was counted many times. This chain uses TRBV2 with TRBJ2-7; D is unclear. The CDR3 totals 11 residues. Trimming cost V 5 bases and J 6 bases, with 8 bases left between them. Germline CDR1 and CDR2: SNHLY and FYNNEI. This CDR3 reads CASSRIGEQYF. Written as DNA, the CDR3 is TGTGCCAGCAGTCGGATTGGCGAGCAGTACTTC.

This clonotype was seen many times. V and J are TRBV24-1 and TRBJ2-5; 7 nucleotides align to TRBD1. This CDR3 is 16 amino acids long. Germline-derived CDR1 and CDR2 are KGHDR and SFDVKD. V was pared by 1 base and J by 4 bases, with 8 bases of the junction left unmatched. The CDR3 loop is CATSDFPGQDRETQYF. The CDR3 DNA follows: TGTGCCACCAGTGATTTTCCAGGACAGGACCGAGAGACCCAGTACTTC.

This clonotype showed up many times. This chain links TRBV7-9 with TRBJ2-7, with D perhaps TRBD2 (7 bases). Germline CDR1 and CDR2: SEHNR and FQNEAQ (reference sequence). CDR3 size: 15 residues. With 5 bases removed from V and 5 bases from J, the gap between germline ends came to 19 bases. In DNA form, the CDR3 reads TGTGCCAGCAGCCTACCGACCGGCGGGGGCCACGAGCAGTACTTC. It specifies CASSLPTGGGHEQYF.

On this clonotype: Relative to the germline gene, one junction end is altered; a read error may explain this. The rearrangement joins TRBV20-1 to TRBJ1-4; D is uncertain. This CDR3 has 12 amino acids. The germline V gene encodes CDR1 DFQATT and CDR2 SNEGSKA (reference sequence). CDR3 in amino acids: CSASHLNEKLLF. The CDR3 nucleotides read TGCAGTGCTTCCCACCTTAATGAAAAACTGCTTTTT.

This clonotype was counted a few times. This chain connects TRBV13 to TRBJ2-3; D unclear. CDR3 length equals 13 residues. Trimming left V 4 bases short and J 1 base short, with 6 bases between. CDR1 is PRHDT and CDR2 is FYEKMQ in the germline V gene (reference sequence). The chain's CDR3 is CASSSIGTDTQYF. CDR3 DNA sequence: TGTGCCAGCAGCTCCATAGGCACAGATACGCAGTATTTT.

In its sample, this clonotype was seen many times. This chain connects TRBV20-1 to TRBJ2-1; the match to TRBD2 covers 13 bases. Trimming cost V 4 bases and J 9 bases; bases outside gene matches: 3. CDR3 length equals 13 residues. Per germline, CDR1 DFQATT and CDR2 SNEGSKA (reference sequence). CDR3 region: CSATGLAGSEQFF. Written as DNA, the CDR3 is TGCAGTGCTACGGGACTAGCGGGAAGTGAGCAGTTCTTC.

This clonotype has ten or more counts. The chain has TRBV28 and TRBJ2-7; D remains ambiguous. This CDR3 has 16 amino acids. Trimming left V 2 bases short and J 3 bases short, with 17 bases between. From germline, CDR1 is MDHEN and CDR2 SYDVKM. CDR3 in amino acids: CASSLNPSASYYEQYF. For the CDR3, the DNA is TGTGCCAGCAGTTTAAACCCCTCCGCAAGCTACTACGAGCAGTACTTC.

This clonotype was observed a few times. The chain carries TRBV3-1 and TRBJ2-7, with 11 bases identical to TRBD2. J lost 2 bases, V lost 3 bases, and 3 bases had no gene match. The CDR3 contains 15 residues. Germline values: CDR1 LGHDT, CDR2 YNNKEL (reference sequence). CDR3 bases: TGTGCCAGCAGCCATACTAGCGGGAGCCCCTACGAGCAGTACTTC. It translates to CASSHTSGSPYEQYF.

At least ten counts were recorded for this clonotype. The chain uses TRBV20-1 and TRBJ2-7; 9 bases align to TRBD2. This CDR3 is 14 amino acids long. Germline V gene data show CDR1 as DFQATT and CDR2 as SNEGSKA (reference sequence). With 2 bases clipped from V and 6 bases from J, the junction kept 8 bases outside the gene matches. The CDR3 loop reads CSARLVSGSSEQYF. The CDR3 DNA is TGCAGTGCTAGATTAGTTAGCGGGAGCTCCGAGCAGTACTTC.

The rearrangement uses TRBV6-1 and TRBJ2-2; D is ambiguous. CDR1 and CDR2 (germline): MNHNS, SASEGT. The length of the CDR3 is 11 residues. V was trimmed by 5 bases and J by 9 bases, leaving 7 bases between them. CDR3 residues: CASSLNRELFF. The CDR3 DNA is TGTGCCAGCAGTTTGAACAGGGAGCTGTTTTTT.